What follows is one T cell receptor (beta chain) and its context. Trimming removed 1 base from V and 3 bases from J; junction bases left unmatched: 10. The CDR3 has 19 amino acids. Germline CDR1 is KGHDR and CDR2 is SFDVKD. The data were obtained in a study of blood T cell repertoires in COVID-19. Measured with immunoSEQ multiplex PCR; TCRdb has only the in-frame clones, and not every one. The sample comprises fewer than 25,000 clones, approximately 92% of which are singletons, and roughly 3% rests with the top ten. The J gene is TRBJ2-3, the V gene TRBV24-1; the match to TRBD1 covers 12 bases. The origin of this receptor is a woman in her 70s with active COVID-19. The sample taken for sequencing was peripheral blood. For the CDR3, the DNA is TGTGCCACCAGTGATTTCGGGACAGGGGGCGCAGGTTCGACAGATACGCAGTATTTT. It encodes CATSDFGTGGAGSTDTQYF.